This TCR beta chain was observed in a study of post-analysis software for immune sequencing data. Study observations and caveats: Compared against controls, patients with multiple sclerosis displayed significantly lower normalized Chao1 diversity.

Researchers reported that TCR beta cDNA libraries carried unique molecular identifiers. In TCRdb, the PCR reads were re-called with MiXCR into one record per CDR3 protein. Among about 200,000 distinct CDR3 sequences, approximately 28% were seen once, and the ten largest hold less than 4%. Concerning this clonotype itself: Its specificity is not known. With a much larger clone just one base away, this may be a read error.

The sample was blood. The clonotype was recovered from a girl between 2 and 17 years old with multiple sclerosis.

The CDR3 DNA reads TGTGCCAGCAGGTACGCGACAGCCAAAAACATTCAGTACTTC. Translating it yields CASRYATAKNIQYF. The chain carries TRBV6-2 or TRBV6-3 and TRBJ2-4; D gene unclear. The CDR3 covers 14 residues. Germline loops: CDR1 MNHEY, CDR2 SVGEGT. Trimming removed 6 bases at V and 0 bases at J, with 9 bases between.